Listed below are T cell receptor beta chains from one sample, sequenced in a study of cytomegalovirus exposure and HLA in healthy donors. Profiled with immunoSEQ multiplex PCR; TCRdb holds only in-frame clones, not every one. Among fewer than 200,000 clones, around 85% were seen once, and the ten largest hold approximately 1.8%. Sequencing was carried out using PBMCs. These TCRs come from a human donor in good health. Both conserved end residues are trimmed from each CDR3. The D gene is left open where the match is weak.

ASSQTYRVTF	TRBJ1-1	.	10	TRBV25-1
ASSATGGSRAF	TRBJ1-1	TRBD1	11	TRBV6-1
ASTPKGGLASYEQY	TRBJ2-7	TRBD2	14	TRBV19
ASSLAREIGELF	TRBJ2-2	.	12	TRBV5-1
ASSLLGTSGDTDTQY	TRBJ2-3	TRBD2	15	TRBV19
ASSLASPPSYEQY	TRBJ2-7	.	13	TRBV5-1
ASSQESLRNSPLH	TRBJ1-6	.	13	TRBV14
ASGTGPYEQY	TRBJ2-7	.	10	TRBV5-1
ASSLGVGGYSYEQY	TRBJ2-7	.	14	TRBV5-6
ASSQRLGDTEAF	TRBJ1-1	.	12	TRBV7-6
ASSQGGDSTDTQY	TRBJ2-3	.	13	TRBV4-3
ASAETGGTEAF	TRBJ1-1	TRBD1	11	TRBV18
ASSLSGLLAGVYEQY	TRBJ2-7	TRBD2	15	TRBV27
ATSRGGLGGYP	TRBJ1-2	TRBD1	11	TRBV15
ASSPGGGAGSYNEQF	TRBJ2-1	TRBD2	15	TRBV4-1
ATSRVQGRANVLT	TRBJ2-6	.	13	TRBV15
SAGRGTEAF	TRBJ1-1	TRBD1	9	TRBV20-1
ASSYPGGGSTDTQY	TRBJ2-3	.	14	TRBV6-6
ASSQGIGGSYGYT	TRBJ1-2	.	13	TRBV4-3
ASPFTRQTSNQPQH	TRBJ1-5	.	14	TRBV21-1
AISDGGMKTNEKLF	TRBJ1-4	.	14	TRBV10-3
ASRQRTGVGATDTQY	TRBJ2-3	TRBD1	15	TRBV27
ASSQERGLAGEDTQY	TRBJ2-3	TRBD2	15	TRBV4-1
ASSRWTDISYEQY	TRBJ2-7	.	13	TRBV4-3
ASSQVQHSPLH	TRBJ1-6	.	11	TRBV4-3
ASTSQGMIGYT	TRBJ1-2	.	11	TRBV12-5
ASSPRDRVNYEQY	TRBJ2-7	TRBD1	13	TRBV25-1
ASSQAYLLAGENTGELF	TRBJ2-2	TRBD2	17	TRBV4-1
ASSLVSTSGAAYEQY	TRBJ2-7	TRBD2	15	TRBV11-3
ASSPTRANTGELF	TRBJ2-2	.	13	TRBV7-8
ASSQDRTAFNEKLF	TRBJ1-4	.	14	TRBV4-3
ASGLVSYLYEQY	TRBJ2-7	.	12	TRBV12-5